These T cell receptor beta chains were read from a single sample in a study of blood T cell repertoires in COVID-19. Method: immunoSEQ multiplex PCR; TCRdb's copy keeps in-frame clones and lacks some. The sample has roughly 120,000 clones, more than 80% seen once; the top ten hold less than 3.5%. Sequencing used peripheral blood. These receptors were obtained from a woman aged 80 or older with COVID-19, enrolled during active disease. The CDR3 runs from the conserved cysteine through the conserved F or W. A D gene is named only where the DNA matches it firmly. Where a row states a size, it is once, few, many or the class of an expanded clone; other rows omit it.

CASSSETGTNTEAFF | TGCGCCAGCAGCTCAGAAACAGGGACGAACACTGAAGCTTTCTTT | NA | 15 | TRBV5-1 | NA | TRBJ1-1
CASSAGVQETQYF | TGTGCCAGCAGCGCCGGGGTACAAGAGACCCAGTACTTC | NA | 13 | TRBV9 | NA | TRBJ2-5
CASSSGLAQKYF | TGTGCCAGCAGCTCGGGACTCGCCCAGAAGTATTTT | NA | 12 | TRBV7-9 | NA | TRBJ2-3
CASSLVTGVSYNEQFF | TGTGCCAGCAGCTTAGTCACAGGGGTCTCCTACAATGAGCAGTTCTTC | NA | 16 | TRBV7-9 | TRBD1 | TRBJ2-1
CASSTGLAGDSNEQFF | TGTGCCAGCAGTACTGGACTAGCGGGAGATTCCAATGAGCAGTTCTTC | NA | 16 | TRBV27 | TRBD2 | TRBJ2-1
CASSQAGTSGSLDTQYF | TGCGCCAGCAGCCAAGCCGGGACTAGCGGGAGTTTAGATACGCAGTATTTT | NA | 17 | TRBV4-3 | TRBD2 | TRBJ2-3
CASRSGVSYEQYF | TGTGCCAGCAGAAGCGGGGTCTCCTACGAGCAGTACTTC | NA | 13 | TRBV7-2 | TRBD2 | TRBJ2-7
CASTVPGLDEQFF | TGTGCCAGCACCGTCCCGGGACTAGATGAGCAGTTCTTC | NA | 13 | TRBV2 | TRBD2 | TRBJ2-1
CASSLDGIYTEAFF | TGCGCCAGCAGCTTGGACGGGATTTACACTGAAGCTTTCTTT | NA | 14 | TRBV5-1 | NA | TRBJ1-1
CASSEARRGNYGYTF | TGTGCCAGCAGTGAAGCCAGACGGGGTAACTATGGCTACACCTTC | NA | 15 | TRBV2 | NA | TRBJ1-2
CASSLGGPGDAEQYF | TGTGCCAGCAGCTTAGGAGGGCCAGGGGATGCCGAGCAGTACTTC | once | 15 | TRBV11-3 | NA | TRBJ2-7
CASSVGAAGNYEQYF | TGTGCCAGCAGCGTAGGAGCAGCGGGAAATTACGAGCAGTACTTC | NA | 15 | TRBV9 | TRBD2 | TRBJ2-7
CASSPHRTGAGNTIYF | TGTGCCAGCAGCCCGCATCGGACAGGGGCGGGAAACACCATATATTTT | NA | 16 | TRBV5-4 | TRBD1 | TRBJ1-3
CASSESGRAATQYF | TGTGCCAGCAGCGAGAGCGGGAGGGCCGCTACGCAGTATTTT | NA | 14 | TRBV9 | TRBD2 | TRBJ2-3
CASSQGQSHSYEQYF | TGTGCCAGCAGCCAAGGACAGTCCCACTCCTACGAGCAGTACTTC | few | 15 | TRBV3-1/TRBV3-2 | NA | TRBJ2-7
CASSLSGSWETQYF | TGTGCCAGCAGCCTAAGCGGGAGCTGGGAGACCCAGTACTTC | NA | 14 | TRBV28 | TRBD2 | TRBJ2-5
CASSPATGTNSNQPQHF | TGTGCCAGCAGTCCGGCGACAGGTACTAATAGCAATCAGCCCCAGCATTTT | NA | 17 | TRBV28 | NA | TRBJ1-5